A selection of T cell receptor beta chains follows, all from one sample in a study of blood T cell repertoires in COVID-19. Some clones are missing from TCRdb's copy, which holds only in-frame ones; the method was immunoSEQ multiplex PCR. This sample has some 73,000 clones; around four fifths occur once, and the top ten carry over 20%. The sample consisted of peripheral blood. These receptors all stem from a man aged 60 to 75 with acute or convalescent COVID-19. Both conserved end residues are trimmed from each CDR3. A D gene is named only where the DNA matches it firmly.

CDR3: ASSLQVATNEKLF
J: TRBJ1-4
D: NA
V: TRBV6-5

CDR3: ASSPRPVSNQPQH
J: TRBJ1-5
D: NA
V: TRBV18

CDR3: ASSKQGEHGYT
J: TRBJ1-2
D: TRBD1
V: TRBV6-5

CDR3: ASSETSGGADTQY
J: TRBJ2-3
D: TRBD2
V: TRBV6-1

CDR3: ASSYSGGEETQY
J: TRBJ2-5
D: TRBD2
V: TRBV9

CDR3: ASSQDRRGSSYEQY
J: TRBJ2-7
D: TRBD2
V: TRBV3-1/TRBV3-2

CDR3: ANRRRGGSYEQY
J: TRBJ2-7
D: NA
V: TRBV21-1

CDR3: ASSHREITAGELF
J: TRBJ2-2
D: NA
V: TRBV6-2/TRBV6-3

CDR3: ASSPKDWLQETQY
J: TRBJ2-5
D: NA
V: TRBV3-1/TRBV3-2

CDR3: ASSSLSSGLGSPLH
J: TRBJ1-6
D: NA
V: TRBV7-8